The source of this T cell receptor beta chain is a study of blood T cell repertoires in COVID-19. In the study overall: Researchers got acute and convalescent COVID-19 samples from the United States, Italy and Spain. PBMCs, B-cell-depleted T cells, or T cells were the source of the cDNA or gDNA that made up the material.

This CDR3 has 17 residues. The J segment lost 8 bases and the V segment lost 3 bases, leaving 14 bases of the junction unmatched. CDR1 is SGHKS, CDR2 YYEKEE, per germline (reference sequence). Per the authors' pipeline: From reference gene primer amplification, estimates of nucleated cell counts were derived. The repertoire was sequenced with immunoSEQ multiplex PCR; TCRdb's copy has only in-frame clones and lacks some. From that table come the V and J calls and clone size; the DNA was used to work out D and trimming. The sample includes fewer than 400,000 clones, over 70% of them seen just once. Specimen: peripheral blood. The TCR sequence derives from a man aged 30 to 45 with active or convalescent COVID-19. V usage is TRBV5-5 and J usage is TRBJ2-1, with TRBD2 matching over 10 bases. The CDR3 sequence: CASSSRTPGLANYEQFF. DNA for the CDR3: TGTGCCAGCAGCTCCCGTACCCCGGGACTAGCGAATTATGAGCAGTTCTTC.